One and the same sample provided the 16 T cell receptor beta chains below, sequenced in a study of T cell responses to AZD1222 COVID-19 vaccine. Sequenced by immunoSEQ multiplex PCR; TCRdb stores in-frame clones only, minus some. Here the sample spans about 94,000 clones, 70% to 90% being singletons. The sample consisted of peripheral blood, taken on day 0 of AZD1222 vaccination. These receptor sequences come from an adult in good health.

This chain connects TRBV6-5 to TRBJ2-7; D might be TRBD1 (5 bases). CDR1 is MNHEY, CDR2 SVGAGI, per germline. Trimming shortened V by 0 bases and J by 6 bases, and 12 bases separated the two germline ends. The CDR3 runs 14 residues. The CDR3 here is CASSYSPGKSEQYF. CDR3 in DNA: TGTGCCAGCAGTTACTCACCAGGGAAGTCCGAGCAGTACTTC.

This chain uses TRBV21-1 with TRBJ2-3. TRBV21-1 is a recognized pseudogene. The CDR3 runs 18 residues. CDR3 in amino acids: CASSKEARTQPSTDTQYF. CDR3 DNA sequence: TGTGCCAGCAGCAAAGAGGCCCGAACCCAACCTAGCACAGATACGCAGTATTTT.

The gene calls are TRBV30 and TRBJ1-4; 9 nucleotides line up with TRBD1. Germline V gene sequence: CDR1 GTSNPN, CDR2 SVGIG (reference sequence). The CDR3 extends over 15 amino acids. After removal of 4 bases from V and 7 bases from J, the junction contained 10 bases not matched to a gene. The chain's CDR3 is CAWTAPTGGVEKLFF. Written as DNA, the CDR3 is TGTGCCTGGACCGCGCCGACAGGGGGGGTTGAAAAACTGTTTTTT.

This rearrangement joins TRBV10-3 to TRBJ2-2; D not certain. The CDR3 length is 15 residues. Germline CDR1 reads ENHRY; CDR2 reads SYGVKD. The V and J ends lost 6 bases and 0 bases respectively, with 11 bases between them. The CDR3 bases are TGTGCCATCAGCGCCTCAAACGCGAACACCGGGGAGCTGTTTTTT. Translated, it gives CAISASNANTGELFF.

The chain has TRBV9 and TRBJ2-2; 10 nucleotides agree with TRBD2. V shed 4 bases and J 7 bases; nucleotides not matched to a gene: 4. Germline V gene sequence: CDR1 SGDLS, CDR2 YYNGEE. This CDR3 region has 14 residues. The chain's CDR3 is CASSFRTSGGELFF. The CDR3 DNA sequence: TGTGCCAGCAGCTTTCGGACTAGCGGCGGGGAGCTGTTTTTT.

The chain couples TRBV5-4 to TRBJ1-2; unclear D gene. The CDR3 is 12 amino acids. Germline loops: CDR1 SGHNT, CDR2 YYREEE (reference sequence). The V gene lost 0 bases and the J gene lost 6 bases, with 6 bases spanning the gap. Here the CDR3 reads CASSLGLNGYTF. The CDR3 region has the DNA TGTGCCAGCAGCTTGGGGCTAAATGGCTACACCTTC.

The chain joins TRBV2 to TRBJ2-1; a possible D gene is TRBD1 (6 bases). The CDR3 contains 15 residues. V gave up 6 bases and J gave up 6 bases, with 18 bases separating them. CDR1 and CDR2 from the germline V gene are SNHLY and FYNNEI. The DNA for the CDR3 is TGTGCCAGCAGGGAACAGGGTATAAGCATCAATGAGCAGTTCTTC. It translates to CASREQGISINEQFF.

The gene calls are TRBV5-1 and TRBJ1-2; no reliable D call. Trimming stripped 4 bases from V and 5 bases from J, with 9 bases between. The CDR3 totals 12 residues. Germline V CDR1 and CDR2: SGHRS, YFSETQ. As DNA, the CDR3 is TGCGCCAGCAGCGACCAGAGGTATGGCTACACCTTC. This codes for CASSDQRYGYTF.

This CDR3 is CASSPDGSYEQYF. In DNA, the CDR3 is TGCGCCAGCAGCCCCGATGGGTCCTACGAGCAGTACTTC. V usage is TRBV5-1 and J usage is TRBJ2-7, with D hard to call. Trimming left V 4 bases short and J 1 base short, with 9 bases between. CDR1 SGHRS and CDR2 YFSETQ come from the germline V gene. This CDR3 is built from 13 residues.

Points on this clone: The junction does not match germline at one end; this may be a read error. The CDR3, as DNA: TGCGCCGGCAGCTTCCCAGGGGGGAACTCCTACGAGCAGTACTTC. Protein product: CAGSFPGGNSYEQYF. V usage is TRBV5-1 and J usage is TRBJ2-7, with a weak D call TRBD1 (7 bases). The CDR3 contains 15 residues. Looked up from germline, CDR1 is SGHRS and CDR2 is YFSETQ. Looking up the rest from reference TRBV5-1 and TRBJ2-7 gives the full variable domain: KAGVTQTPRYLIKTRGQQVTLSCSPISGHRSVSWYQQTPGQGLQFLFEYFSETQRNKGNFPGRFSGRQFSNSRSEMNVSTLELGDSALYLCAGSFPGGNSYEQYFGPGTRLTVT.

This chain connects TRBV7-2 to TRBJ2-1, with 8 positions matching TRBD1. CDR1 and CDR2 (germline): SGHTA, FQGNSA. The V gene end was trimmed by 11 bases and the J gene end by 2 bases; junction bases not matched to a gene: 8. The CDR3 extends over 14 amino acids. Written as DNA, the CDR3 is TGTGCCTCGCTTCCCAGGGGGCCCTACAATGAGCAGTTCTTC. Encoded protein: CASLPRGPYNEQFF.

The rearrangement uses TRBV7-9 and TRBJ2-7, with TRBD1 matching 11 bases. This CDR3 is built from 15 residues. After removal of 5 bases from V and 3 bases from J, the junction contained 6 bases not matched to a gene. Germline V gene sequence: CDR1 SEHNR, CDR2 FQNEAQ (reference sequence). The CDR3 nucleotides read TGTGCCAGCAGCCCCGGACAGGGGGCGGTCTACGAGCAGTACTTC. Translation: CASSPGQGAVYEQYF.

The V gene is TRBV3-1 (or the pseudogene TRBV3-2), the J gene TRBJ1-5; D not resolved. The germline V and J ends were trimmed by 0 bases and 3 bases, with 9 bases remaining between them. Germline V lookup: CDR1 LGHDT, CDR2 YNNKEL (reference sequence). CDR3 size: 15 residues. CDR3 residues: CASSQDAGFNQPQHF. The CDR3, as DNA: TGTGCCAGCAGCCAAGACGCAGGTTTCAATCAGCCCCAGCATTTT.

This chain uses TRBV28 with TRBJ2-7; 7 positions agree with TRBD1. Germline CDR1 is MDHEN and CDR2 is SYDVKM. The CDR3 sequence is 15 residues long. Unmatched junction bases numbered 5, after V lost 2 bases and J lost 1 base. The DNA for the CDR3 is TGTGCCAGCAGTTTACAGGGGACAGCGTCCTACGAGCAGTACTTC. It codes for CASSLQGTASYEQYF.

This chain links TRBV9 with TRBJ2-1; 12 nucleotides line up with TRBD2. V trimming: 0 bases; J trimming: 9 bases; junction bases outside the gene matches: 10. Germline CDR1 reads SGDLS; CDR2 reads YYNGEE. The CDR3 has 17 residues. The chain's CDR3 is CASSVDPSGGALSEQFF. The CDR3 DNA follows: TGTGCCAGCAGCGTAGATCCTAGCGGGGGGGCGTTGAGTGAGCAGTTCTTC.

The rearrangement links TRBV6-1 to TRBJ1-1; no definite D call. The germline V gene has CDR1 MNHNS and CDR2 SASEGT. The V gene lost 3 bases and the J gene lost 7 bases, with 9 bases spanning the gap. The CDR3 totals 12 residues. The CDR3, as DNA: TGTGCCAGCAGTGATGTGGGGTTTGAAGCTTTCTTT. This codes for CASSDVGFEAFF.